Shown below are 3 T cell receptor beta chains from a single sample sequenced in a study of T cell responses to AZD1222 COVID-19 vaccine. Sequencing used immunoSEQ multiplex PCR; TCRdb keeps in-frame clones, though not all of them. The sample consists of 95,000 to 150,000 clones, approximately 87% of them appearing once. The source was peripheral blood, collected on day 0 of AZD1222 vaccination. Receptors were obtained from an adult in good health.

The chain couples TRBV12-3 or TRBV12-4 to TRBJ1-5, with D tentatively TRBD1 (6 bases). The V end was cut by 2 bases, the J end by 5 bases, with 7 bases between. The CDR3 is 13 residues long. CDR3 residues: CASSLSGDQPQHF. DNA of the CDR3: TGTGCCAGCAGTTTATCAGGGGATCAGCCCCAGCATTTT.

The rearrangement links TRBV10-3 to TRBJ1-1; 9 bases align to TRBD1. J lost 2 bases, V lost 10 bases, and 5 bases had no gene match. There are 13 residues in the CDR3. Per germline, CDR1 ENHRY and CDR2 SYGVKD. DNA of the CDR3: TGTGCCACCCTACAGGGGGCTAACACTGAAGCTTTCTTT. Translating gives CATLQGANTEAFF.

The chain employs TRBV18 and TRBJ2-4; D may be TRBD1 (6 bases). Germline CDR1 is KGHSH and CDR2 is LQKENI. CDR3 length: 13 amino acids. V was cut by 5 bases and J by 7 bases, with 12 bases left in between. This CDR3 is CASSGGRGNIQYF. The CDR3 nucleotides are TGTGCCAGCTCAGGGGGCCGTGGTAACATTCAGTACTTC.